The sequence of this TCR beta chain was determined in a study of T cell responses to AZD1222 COVID-19 vaccine. CDR3 length equals 15 residues. Unmatched junction bases numbered 7, after V lost 6 bases and J lost 2 bases. CDR1 SGHDT and CDR2 YYEEEE come from the germline V gene. Whole-study findings and limits: Regions left unmutated in variants are reportedly the target of nearly half of spike-specific TCRs. Only 5 or 6 people who got AZD1222 tested seropositive at baseline. It was only after the peak T cell response that any repertoires were sampled. The donor group comprised mostly white British people and more females; the analysis possibly underestimated clonal diversity.

The assay was immunoSEQ multiplex PCR, and TCRdb's table has in-frame clones only and misses some. Of over 120,000 clones listed, 92% were seen once; the top ten hold roughly 3.5%. A word on this clone: Its specificity is not known.

The chain joins TRBV5-6 to TRBJ2-7; 11 nucleotides match TRBD1. This specimen was peripheral blood, taken 28 days after the second AZD1222 dose. The clonotype comes from an adult who received the AZD1222 COVID-19 vaccine. The CDR3 loop reads CASTPDRGRAYEQYF. In nucleotides, the CDR3 is TGTGCCAGCACCCCGGACAGGGGGCGCGCCTACGAGCAGTACTTC.